A selection of T cell receptor beta chains follows, all from one sample in a study of T cells in Graves' hyperthyroidism and ophthalmopathy. Via MiXCR, TCRdb re-called the multiplex PCR reads, giving one row per CDR3 protein. The sample has 500,000 to 800,000 distinct CDR3 sequences; 14% are singletons. Sequenced sample: blood. These TCRs come from a woman in her forties or fifties with Graves' ophthalmopathy. Each CDR3 is given with its conserved first and last residue. The D gene is left open where the match is weak. Size is omitted from some rows. Given values are once, few, many or a class for expanded clones.

j_call: TRBJ2-1
clone_size: few
v_call: TRBV7-3
d_call: TRBD1
cdr3_nt: TGTGCCAGCAGCCTGACCGGGACAGGGGGTTTTGAGCAGTTCTTC
cdr3_aa: CASSLTGTGGFEQFF

j_call: TRBJ2-3
clone_size: many
v_call: TRBV27
d_call: TRBD2
cdr3_nt: TGTGCCAGCAGTTTTGCGGGAGGGCCTTCAGATACGCAGTATTTT
cdr3_aa: CASSFAGGPSDTQYF

j_call: TRBJ1-2
clone_size: -
v_call: TRBV14
d_call: -
cdr3_nt: TGTGCCAGCAGCCAAGGTCGAGGAGGCTACACCTTC
cdr3_aa: CASSQGRGGYTF

j_call: TRBJ1-3
clone_size: few
v_call: TRBV4-3
d_call: -
cdr3_nt: TGCGCCAGCAGCGGGTTAGGCGACGGAAACACCATATATTTT
cdr3_aa: CASSGLGDGNTIYF

j_call: TRBJ2-1
clone_size: many
v_call: TRBV7-6
d_call: -
cdr3_nt: TGTGCCAGCACCGTAAGCTCCTACAATGAGCAGTTCTTC
cdr3_aa: CASTVSSYNEQFF

j_call: TRBJ2-1
clone_size: many
v_call: TRBV9
d_call: -
cdr3_nt: TGTGCCAGCGCACAGGGTATGTTGAATGAGCAGTTCTTC
cdr3_aa: CASAQGMLNEQFF

j_call: TRBJ2-1
clone_size: few
v_call: TRBV6-5
d_call: -
cdr3_nt: TGTGCCAGCAGTTACGGCCAGGGGGGGAATGAGCAGTTCTTC
cdr3_aa: CASSYGQGGNEQFF

j_call: TRBJ2-2
clone_size: few
v_call: TRBV6-1
d_call: -
cdr3_nt: TGTGCCAGCAGTGAAGGGAGGGCCGGGGAGCTGTTTTTT
cdr3_aa: CASSEGRAGELFF

j_call: TRBJ2-1
clone_size: -
v_call: TRBV11-2
d_call: TRBD2
cdr3_nt: TGTGCCAGCAGCTTAGATCCCCGGGACTATTCCTACAATGAGCAGTTCTTC
cdr3_aa: CASSLDPRDYSYNEQFF

j_call: TRBJ2-3
clone_size: -
v_call: TRBV5-6
d_call: -
cdr3_nt: TGTGCCAGCAGCTCAGAAAATACGCAGTATTTT
cdr3_aa: CASSSENTQYF

j_call: TRBJ2-3
clone_size: many
v_call: TRBV12-5
d_call: TRBD2
cdr3_nt: TGTGCTAGTGGTTTGCTAGCGGGAGGGCCCCGCACAGATACGCAGTATTTT
cdr3_aa: CASGLLAGGPRTDTQYF

j_call: TRBJ1-5
clone_size: many
v_call: TRBV28
d_call: -
cdr3_nt: TGTGCCAGCAGTTGGCCACAGTTACAGCCCCAGCATTTT
cdr3_aa: CASSWPQLQPQHF